Below are 32 T cell receptor beta chains sequenced from a single sample in a study of shared clonotypes between healthy human individuals. Naive CD8 isolation took CD45RO-negative cells positively selected for CCR7 and excluded terminally differentiated effector memory CD45RA+ cells. Sequencing used immunoSEQ multiplex PCR; TCRdb keeps in-frame clones, though not all of them. Of hundreds of thousands of clones listed, approximately 96% are singletons. Sequenced: naive CD8+ T cells sorted from blood. All receptors derive from a woman between 25 and 40 years old in good health.

The chain combines TRBV19 with TRBJ1-5; 7 bases are a match to TRBD1. This CDR3 has 19 amino acids. Looked up from germline, CDR1 is LNHDA and CDR2 is SQIVND (reference sequence). With V trimmed by 2 bases and J by 0 bases, 13 bases remained unmatched. The CDR3 sequence is CASSIRVGWDSYSNQPQHF. Written as DNA, the CDR3 is TGTGCCAGTAGTATACGTGTCGGGTGGGACAGCTATAGCAATCAGCCCCAGCATTTT.

The rearrangement uses TRBV19 and TRBJ2-7; the match to TRBD2 covers 8 bases. Per germline, CDR1 LNHDA and CDR2 SQIVND (reference sequence). The CDR3 consists of 14 residues. V lost 5 bases and J lost 6; bases outside the gene matches: 9. The CDR3 nucleotides read TGTGCCAGTAGTTCACTAGCGGCGGCGGGCGAGCAGTACTTC. Its protein is CASSSLAAAGEQYF.

The chain links TRBV14 to TRBJ1-1; D remains unclear. V lost 1 base and J lost 11, with 17 bases in between. Germline V gene sequence: CDR1 SGHDN, CDR2 FVKESK. The CDR3 is 14 amino acids. The CDR3 spells CASSQVGLGVRAFF. CDR3 coding DNA: TGTGCCAGCAGCCAAGTCGGACTCGGCGTGCGTGCTTTCTTT. Full variable domain (remainder filled in from reference TRBV14 and TRBJ1-1): EAGVTQFPSHSVIEKGQTVTLRCDPISGHDNLYWYRRVMGKEIKFLLHFVKESKQDESGMPNNRFLAERTGGTYSTLKVQPAELEDSGVYFCASSQVGLGVRAFFGQGTRLTVV.

V is TRBV2 and J is TRBJ2-7; unclear D gene. Germline V gene sequence: CDR1 SNHLY, CDR2 FYNNEI. This CDR3 has 13 amino acids. The ends were cut back, 7 bases at V and 3 bases at J, with 13 bases in the middle. This chain's CDR3 is CASTPLGNYEQYF. DNA for the CDR3: TGTGCCAGCACCCCTTTGGGAAACTACGAGCAGTACTTC.

The V gene is TRBV6-5, the J gene TRBJ2-4; tentatively, D is TRBD1 (5 bases). Germline CDR1 MNHEY, CDR2 SVGAGI. The CDR3 totals 15 residues. The V gene lost 0 bases and the J gene lost 1 base, with 7 bases spanning the gap. CDR3 loop: CASSYSSGAKNIQYF. The CDR3 DNA follows: TGTGCCAGCAGTTACTCGTCAGGGGCCAAAAACATTCAGTACTTC.

The count of this clone is one. This chain connects TRBV11-2 to TRBJ1-1; tentative D call: TRBD1 (5 bases). The germline CDR1 and CDR2 sequences are SGHAT and FQNNGV. The V and J ends lost 1 base and 4 bases respectively, with 13 bases between them. This CDR3 comprises 15 residues. The CDR3 here is CASSLGSGVTTEAFF. The CDR3 coding sequence is TGTGCCAGCAGCTTAGGGTCGGGGGTAACCACTGAAGCTTTCTTT.

V and J are TRBV14 and TRBJ1-5; D is undetermined. Trimming left V 1 base short and J 4 bases short, with 8 bases between. Germline V gives CDR1 SGHDN, CDR2 FVKESK. This CDR3 region has 14 residues. The CDR3 region has the DNA TGTGCCAGCAGCCAAGTTGGGAGGAATCAGCCCCAGCATTTT. Translating gives CASSQVGRNQPQHF.

V and J are TRBV7-9 and TRBJ1-1; D is perhaps TRBD1 (5 bases). This CDR3 has 14 residues. V was clipped by 8 bases and J by 4 bases, with 17 bases between them. Looked up from germline, CDR1 is SEHNR and CDR2 is FQNEAQ (reference sequence). CDR3 residues: CASGTKLPPTEAFF. CDR3 nucleotide sequence: TGTGCCAGCGGGACTAAACTCCCCCCCACTGAAGCTTTCTTT.

This clone was seen only a few times. The CDR3, as DNA: TGTGCCAGCAGTGAACCTGACAGACTGAGCAATCAGCCCCAGCATTTT. It codes for CASSEPDRLSNQPQHF. The chain has TRBV2 and TRBJ1-5, with D possibly TRBD1 on 5 matching bases. The CDR3 is made up of 16 amino acids. V was cut by 2 bases and J by 1 base, with 12 bases left in between. Germline values: CDR1 SNHLY, CDR2 FYNNEI.

This chain joins TRBV5-8 and TRBJ1-5; D is ambiguous. There are 14 residues in the CDR3. The germline V gene encodes CDR1 SGHTS and CDR2 YDEGEE. The V end lost 2 bases, the J end lost 4 bases, and 10 bases lay between the germline ends. This CDR3 reads CASSLSTLNQPQHF. CDR3 DNA sequence: TGTGCCAGCAGCTTAAGCACCCTTAATCAGCCCCAGCATTTT.

The chain combines TRBV7-3 with TRBJ2-3, with D maybe TRBD1 (6 bases). Per germline, CDR1 SGHTA and CDR2 FQGTGA. CDR3 length: 16 residues. V gave up 5 bases and J gave up 2 bases, with 17 bases separating them. CDR3 nucleotide sequence: TGTGCCAGCAGCCCAGGTGTCTGGGACAACACAGATACGCAGTATTTT. It encodes CASSPGVWDNTDTQYF.

The chain is built from TRBV2 and TRBJ2-5; TRBD2 agrees at 7 bases. Judging by the DNA end, TRBJ2-7 fits better; the J call may be wrong. Germline CDR1 reads SNHLY; CDR2 reads FYNNEI. The CDR3 spans 13 residues. The CDR3 bases are TGTGCCAGCAGTGGGACTAGTAGATACGAGCAGTACTTC. Translated: CASSGTSRYEQYF.

This clone was detected only a few times. The rearrangement uses TRBV19 and TRBJ1-2; TRBD1 matches at 8 bases. Germline values: CDR1 LNHDA, CDR2 SQIVND (reference sequence). The CDR3 spans 14 residues. V was clipped by 6 bases and J by 7 bases; unmatched bases: 10. CDR3: CASSTDREQLGYTF. CDR3 bases: TGTGCCAGTAGCACGGACAGGGAACAACTTGGCTACACCTTC. Full variable domain (remainder filled in from reference TRBV19 and TRBJ1-2): DGGITQSPKYLFRKEGQNVTLSCEQNLNHDAMYWYRQDPGQGLRLIYYSQIVNDFQKGDIAEGYSVSREKKESFPLTVTSAQKNPTAFYLCASSTDREQLGYTFGSGTRLTVV.

The chain recombines TRBV27 with TRBJ1-1; weak D call: TRBD1 (6 bases). This CDR3 is built from 15 residues. Per the germline V gene, CDR1 is MNHEY and CDR2 is SMNVEV (reference sequence). Between the trimmed V and J ends, which lost 5 bases and 1 base, there was a span of 14 bases. The CDR3 reads CASSGDTHRNTEAFF. The CDR3 bases are TGTGCCAGCAGTGGGGACACTCATCGGAACACTGAAGCTTTCTTT.

Here the CDR3 DNA reads TGCAGCGTTGATCAGGGGGCCTCCTACAATGAGCAGTTCTTC. Protein sequence: CSVDQGASYNEQFF. The chain recombines TRBV29-1 with TRBJ2-1; TRBD1 aligns across 8 bases. J gave up 0 bases and V 3 bases, and 1 base lay outside the gene matches. Germline V gene lookup returns CDR1 SQVTM and CDR2 ANQGSEA. The CDR3 has 14 residues.

The sample holds one count of this clone. The chain joins TRBV5-6 to TRBJ2-3; unclear D gene. This CDR3 is 12 amino acids long. Germline-derived CDR1 and CDR2 are SGHDT and YYEEEE. Trimming removed 0 bases from V and 5 bases from J, with 4 bases in between. The CDR3, as DNA: TGTGCCAGCAGCTTGGTAGAAGATACGCAGTATTTT. Its translation is CASSLVEDTQYF.

The CDR3 spells CASPGLGYGYTF. The DNA of the CDR3 is TGTGCCAGTCCAGGGTTGGGCTATGGCTACACCTTC. The chain joins TRBV6-4 to TRBJ1-2, with a possible D match to TRBD1 (5 bases). Germline CDR1 and CDR2: MRHNA and SNTAGT. Trimming stripped 9 bases from V and 4 bases from J, with 12 bases between. This CDR3 has 12 residues.

V usage is TRBV9 and J usage is TRBJ1-5; D remains ambiguous. V shed 0 bases and J shed 0 bases, with 4 bases lying between them. Germline V lookup: CDR1 SGDLS, CDR2 YYNGEE. The CDR3 loop spans 14 amino acids. The CDR3 spells CASSVGSSNQPQHF. Written as DNA, the CDR3 is TGTGCCAGCAGCGTAGGCAGTAGCAATCAGCCCCAGCATTTT.

The chain is built from TRBV11-2 and TRBJ2-1, with no clear D. Germline CDR1 reads SGHAT; CDR2 reads FQNNGV. CDR3 length: 12 amino acids. V gave up 1 base and J gave up 9 bases, with 7 bases separating them. The CDR3, as DNA: TGTGCCAGCAGCTTAGCATCCGGTGAGCAGTTCTTC. It encodes CASSLASGEQFF.

This chain joins TRBV5-1 and TRBJ2-5, with 13 positions matching TRBD2. The CDR3 runs 21 residues. CDR1 is SGHRS and CDR2 is YFSETQ in the germline V gene. With V trimmed by 4 bases and J by 6 bases, 24 bases remained unmatched. CDR3 sequence reads: CASSRDGRQGTSGAVQQTQYF. CDR3 coding DNA: TGCGCCAGCAGCCGAGATGGTAGACAGGGGACTAGCGGGGCCGTTCAACAGACCCAGTACTTC.

This clone came up once. The chain is built from TRBV4-1 and TRBJ2-7; the D gene is possibly TRBD2 (6 bases). V lost 0 bases to trimming and J lost 6 bases, with 18 bases between them. The CDR3 is made up of 16 amino acids. Germline V CDR1 and CDR2: MGHRA, YSYEKL. This CDR3 reads CASSQDSRERGFEQYF. CDR3 nucleotide sequence: TGCGCCAGCAGCCAAGATTCACGGGAGAGAGGTTTCGAGCAGTACTTC.

The genes are TRBV28 and TRBJ2-7, with D hard to call. V lost 6 bases, J lost 0 bases, and 9 bases lay in between. The CDR3 is made up of 13 amino acids. Germline CDR1 MDHEN, CDR2 SYDVKM. The CDR3 DNA is TGTGCCAGCAGCAAACAGAGCTCCTACGAGCAGTACTTC. Translation gives CASSKQSSYEQYF.

The V gene is TRBV5-6, the J gene TRBJ2-7; 7 bases align to TRBD1. J was trimmed by 3 bases and V by 2 bases; bases with no gene match: 2. Germline lookup yields CDR1 SGHDT and CDR2 YYEEEE. The CDR3 length is 13 residues. The CDR3 DNA is TGTGCCAGCAGCTTATGGGACAGCTACGAGCAGTACTTC. Encoded protein: CASSLWDSYEQYF. The full variable domain, its missing parts supplied by reference TRBV5-6 and TRBJ2-7, is DAGVTQSPTHLIKTRGQQVTLRCSPKSGHDTVSWYQQALGQGPQFIFQYYEEEERQRGNFPDRFSGHQFPNYSSELNVNALLLGDSALYLCASSLWDSYEQYFGPGTRLTVT.

The rearrangement joins TRBV23-1 to TRBJ2-3, with 8 bases that match TRBD2. TRBV23-1 is annotated as an ORF whose role is uncertain. V lost 7 bases to trimming and J lost 5 bases; unmatched junction nucleotides: 8. This CDR3 comprises 14 residues. CDR3 sequence: CASNEAGVLDTQYF. CDR3 in DNA: TGCGCCAGCAACGAAGCGGGAGTACTAGATACGCAGTATTTT.

The chain employs TRBV7-9 and TRBJ2-7; no firm D call. CDR1 and CDR2 (germline): SEHNR, FQNEAQ (reference sequence). With 1 base removed from V and 2 bases from J, the gap between germline ends came to 6 bases. The CDR3 consists of 13 residues. This CDR3 reads CASSLDSAYEQYF. The CDR3 DNA reads as TGTGCCAGCAGCTTAGACAGCGCCTACGAGCAGTACTTC.

The rearrangement joins TRBV15 to TRBJ2-1; 7 nucleotides line up with TRBD1. After removal of 3 bases from V and 4 bases from J, the junction contained 9 bases not matched to a gene. CDR1 and CDR2 (germline): LNHNV, YYDKDF (reference sequence). The CDR3 spans 16 residues. CDR3 sequence: CATSSLTGADYNEQFF. The CDR3 DNA sequence: TGTGCCACCAGCAGCTTAACAGGGGCCGATTACAATGAGCAGTTCTTC.

This chain connects TRBV28 to TRBJ2-3; 9 bases align to TRBD2. The CDR3 contains 18 residues. Germline V gene data show CDR1 as MDHEN and CDR2 as SYDVKM. Trimming at V came to 3 bases and at J to 3 bases, leaving 13 bases not matched to a gene. The chain's CDR3 is CASSFIRLAGLGTDTQYF. CDR3 DNA: TGTGCCAGCAGTTTTATTCGGCTAGCGGGACTGGGGACAGATACGCAGTATTTT.

V usage is TRBV5-4 and J usage is TRBJ2-7, with 9 bases identical to TRBD1. CDR3 size: 12 residues. Germline CDR1 is SGHNT and CDR2 is YYREEE (reference sequence). J lost 5 bases, V lost 4 bases, and 1 base had no gene match. DNA of the CDR3: TGTGCCAGCAGCGGGACAGGGAACGAGCAGTACTTC. Protein sequence: CASSGTGNEQYF.

The rearrangement joins TRBV11-3 to TRBJ1-5, with D uncertain. CDR3 length equals 15 residues. Germline CDR1 is SGHNT and CDR2 is YENEEA. The V gene lost 1 base and the J gene lost 4 bases, with 11 bases spanning the gap. In nucleotides, the CDR3 is TGTGCCAGCAGCTTAGTAAGAAGGGTAAATCAGCCCCAGCATTTT. This translates into CASSLVRRVNQPQHF.

The V and J genes are TRBV29-1 and TRBJ2-7; D is perhaps TRBD1 or TRBD2 (6 bases each). The length of the CDR3 is 13 residues. Germline values: CDR1 SQVTM, CDR2 ANQGSEA. The ends were cut back, 3 bases at V and 4 bases at J, with 13 bases in the middle. In DNA, the CDR3 is TGCAGCGTTGACGGGGGCAGGGGATACGAGCAGTACTTC. The encoded protein is CSVDGGRGYEQYF.

This chain connects TRBV5-1 to TRBJ2-1; 11 bases match TRBD1. The junction had 6 bases not matched to a gene; V was cut back by 4 bases and J by 6 bases. Germline loops: CDR1 SGHRS, CDR2 YFSETQ. This CDR3 has 15 amino acids. CDR3 sequence reads: CASSTLGQGGNEQFF. The CDR3 DNA is TGCGCCAGCAGCACCCTGGGACAGGGGGGCAATGAGCAGTTCTTC. Variable domain in full (rest from reference TRBV5-1 and TRBJ2-1): KAGVTQTPRYLIKTRGQQVTLSCSPISGHRSVSWYQQTPGQGLQFLFEYFSETQRNKGNFPGRFSGRQFSNSRSEMNVSTLELGDSALYLCASSTLGQGGNEQFFGPGTRLTVL.

The chain combines TRBV4-1 with TRBJ1-5, with D perhaps matching TRBD1 (6 bases). Trimming stripped 4 bases from V and 1 base from J, with 11 bases between. Germline assignment: CDR1 MGHRA and CDR2 YSYEKL. The CDR3 runs to 15 residues. CDR3 bases: TGCGCCAGCAGCCTCTCACAGGGAAGCAATCAGCCCCAGCATTTT. It is translated as CASSLSQGSNQPQHF.